This passage covers 25 T cell receptor beta chains from one sample sequenced in a study of prognosis after radiotherapy for stage I lung cancer. Amplification of TCR beta CDR3 from genomic DNA used two-round multiplex PCR. Used in first-round PCR were primers specific to each TRBV and TRBJ gene. One entry per CDR3 protein results from TCRdb running MiXCR on the multiplex PCR reads. The table has nearly 35,000 distinct CDR3 sequences, under 35% seen once. The source was PBMCs, collected before or after stereotactic body radiation therapy (not recorded which). Receptors were obtained from a donor aged 50 or older with non-small cell lung cancer.

V usage is TRBV12-3 or TRBV12-4 and J usage is TRBJ2-7; 7 bases are a match to TRBD1. Losses at the gene ends were 7 bases for V and 0 bases for J; bases not matched to a gene: 9. CDR3 length equals 15 residues. CDR3 nucleotides: TGTGCCAGCATGAAGGGGACAGCCGTCTCCTACGAGCAGTACTTC. Translating gives CASMKGTAVSYEQYF.

This clonotype came up many times. This chain uses TRBV28 with TRBJ2-7; D might be TRBD2 (6 bases). The CDR3 runs 12 residues. Germline V CDR1 and CDR2: MDHEN, SYDVKM. Trimming stripped 3 bases from V and 11 bases from J, with 14 bases between. This chain's CDR3 is CASSFPGGPEYF. Written as DNA, the CDR3 is TGTGCCAGCAGTTTTCCCGGGGGACCGGAGTACTTC. The full variable domain, completed using reference TRBV28 and TRBJ2-7, is DVKVTQSSRYLVKRTGEKVFLECVQDMDHENMFWYRQDPGLGLRLIYFSYDVKMKEKGDIPEGYSVSREKKERFSLILESASTNQTSMYLCASSFPGGPEYFGPGTRLTVT.

In its sample, this clonotype was seen many times. The J gene is TRBJ1-1, the V gene TRBV6-4; no reliable D call. Germline V gives CDR1 MRHNA, CDR2 SNTAGT. The CDR3 spans 13 residues. Trimming stripped 0 bases from V and 1 base from J, with 3 bases between. In DNA, the CDR3 is TGTGCCAGCAGTGACTCTCAGAACACTGAAGCTTTCTTT. Translated: CASSDSQNTEAFF.

By sample fraction, this clonotype is medium-sized. The chain employs TRBV6-5 and TRBJ1-2; tentative D call: TRBD1 (6 bases). This CDR3 is 15 amino acids long. Trimming took off 0 bases at V and 7 bases at J, with 15 bases between the two ends. Germline loops: CDR1 MNHEY, CDR2 SVGAGI. This CDR3 is CASSYSPDSRSGYTF. The CDR3 nucleotides are TGTGCCAGCAGTTACTCTCCGGACAGTCGGAGTGGCTACACCTTC.

The J gene is TRBJ1-5, the V gene TRBV29-1, with D hard to call. The CDR3 runs to 10 residues. Germline V lookup: CDR1 SQVTM, CDR2 ANQGSEA. CDR3 coding DNA: TGCAGTCCCAAGGTGAGGCCCCAGCATTTT. This sequence encodes CSPKVRPQHF.

At least ten counts were recorded for this clonotype. The rearrangement joins TRBV11-2 to TRBJ2-5; D gene unclear. Germline CDR1 SGHAT, CDR2 FQNNGV. V was trimmed by 1 base and J by 1 base, leaving 10 bases between them. This CDR3 is 15 amino acids long. DNA for the CDR3: TGTGCCAGCAGCTTAGGTGGAGTTCGCCAAGAGACCCAGTACTTC. It translates to CASSLGGVRQETQYF.

This clonotype occurred many times. This chain joins TRBV4-1 and TRBJ2-7; maybe TRBD1 (6 bases). Trimming removed 3 bases at V and 0 bases at J, with 9 bases between. The CDR3 sequence is 14 residues long. Germline V gives CDR1 MGHRA, CDR2 YSYEKL. CDR3 nucleotides: TGCGCCAGCAGCCACCGGACAGACTCCTACGAGCAGTACTTC. Its translation is CASSHRTDSYEQYF.

The chain carries TRBV20-1 and TRBJ1-2; unclear D gene. V was pared by 2 bases and J by 2 bases, with 12 bases between. The CDR3 totals 14 residues. From germline, CDR1 is DFQATT and CDR2 SNEGSKA (reference sequence). As DNA, the CDR3 is TGCAGTGCTAGAACCCGACGAGGAAACTATGGCTACACCTTC. As protein: CSARTRRGNYGYTF.

CDR3 sequence: CASGPGLAVLYNEQFF. CDR3 bases: TGTGCCAGCGGGCCGGGACTAGCGGTCCTCTACAATGAGCAGTTCTTC. The chain uses TRBV5-6 and TRBJ2-1; 11 bases are a match to TRBD2. CDR3 size: 16 residues. Looked up from germline, CDR1 is SGHDT and CDR2 is YYEEEE. V dropped 7 bases and J dropped 3; count of bases not matched to a gene: 9.

This clonotype was detected a few times. J is TRBJ1-1 and V is TRBV7-6; 9 nucleotides agree with TRBD1. Germline values: CDR1 SGHVS, CDR2 FNYEAQ. V gave up 1 base and J gave up 7 bases; unmatched junction bases: 1. This CDR3 contains 13 residues. CDR3 sequence reads: CASSLGTGVEAFF. The CDR3 nucleotides are TGTGCCAGCAGCTTAGGGACAGGGGTTGAAGCTTTCTTT.

With regard to this clonotype: A far larger clone is only one base removed, so a read error is likely. This chain uses TRBV6-5 with TRBJ2-3; 14 nucleotides agree with TRBD2. The CDR3 has 16 amino acids. Germline lookup yields CDR1 MNHEY and CDR2 SVGAGI. The DNA for the CDR3 is TGTGCCAGCAGTGCCACGACTAGCGGGAGGGCGGATACGCATTATTTT. Amino acid sequence: CASSATTSGRADTHYF.

In regard to this clonotype: A far more abundant clone sits one base away, making this likely a read error. The chain carries TRBV6-9 and TRBJ1-5; 8 bases line up with TRBD1. The CDR3 is made up of 19 amino acids. Germline-derived CDR1 and CDR2 are MNHGY and SVAAGI. J gave up 4 bases and V 3 bases, and 17 bases lay outside the gene matches. The CDR3 coding sequence is TGTGCCAGCAGTTACCGATCCTGGACAGGGACTACCGGAAATCAGCCCCAGCATTTT. Its translation: CASSYRSWTGTTGNQPQHF.

Here the CDR3 DNA reads TGTGCCAGCGTCCCGACAGCTAGCACAGATACGCAGTATTTT. Translated, it gives CASVPTASTDTQYF. The rearrangement uses TRBV7-9 and TRBJ2-3; a possible D gene is TRBD1 (5 bases). The CDR3 has 14 residues. Trimming left V 8 bases short and J 0 bases short, with 12 bases between. Per the germline V gene, CDR1 is SEHNR and CDR2 is FQNEAQ (reference sequence). The variable domain in full, with the rest retrieved from reference TRBV7-9 and TRBJ2-3, is DTGVSQNPRHKITKRGQNVTFRCDPISEHNRLYWYRQTLGQGPEFLTYFQNEAQLEKSRLLSDRFSAERPKGSFSTLEIQRTEQGDSAMYLCASVPTASTDTQYFGPGTRLTVL.

This clonotype is deemed medium-sized. This chain links TRBV28 with TRBJ2-7, with TRBD1 matching 7 bases. Per germline, CDR1 MDHEN and CDR2 SYDVKM. The CDR3 loop spans 14 amino acids. Trimming removed 5 bases from V and 2 bases from J; junction bases left unmatched: 6. This chain's CDR3 is CASSVPGQPYEQYF. The CDR3 nucleotides read TGTGCCAGCAGTGTCCCGGGACAGCCCTACGAGCAGTACTTC.

The table lists this clonotype with many counts. The chain has TRBV28 and TRBJ1-2; D is perhaps TRBD1 (5 bases). The V and J ends lost 5 bases and 4 bases respectively, with 17 bases between them. This CDR3 has 15 residues. Germline values: CDR1 MDHEN, CDR2 SYDVKM. The chain's CDR3 is CASSPSVGAAYGYTF. The CDR3 DNA reads TGTGCCAGCAGTCCTTCCGTCGGGGCGGCCTATGGCTACACCTTC.

As to this clonotype: An end of the junction does not agree with germline; a read error may underlie this. This sequence joins TRBV28 and TRBJ2-2, with D perhaps matching TRBD2 (5 bases). The CDR3 contains 15 residues. CDR1 and CDR2 (germline): MDHEN, SYDVKM. In DNA form, the CDR3 reads TGTGCCAGCAGTTTTCCGGGTCTCGACACCGGGGAGCTTTTTTTT. Protein: CASSFPGLDTGELFF. The full variable domain, its missing parts supplied by reference TRBV28 and TRBJ2-2, is DVKVTQSSRYLVKRTGEKVFLECVQDMDHENMFWYRQDPGLGLRLIYFSYDVKMKEKGDIPEGYSVSREKKERFSLILESASTNQTSMYLCASSFPGLDTGELFFGEGSRLTVL.

The chain uses TRBV6-2 or TRBV6-3 and TRBJ2-2; perhaps TRBD1 as D (5 bases). With 2 bases removed from V and 7 bases from J, the gap between germline ends came to 11 bases. Germline V gene sequence: CDR1 MNHEY, CDR2 SVGEGT. The CDR3 contains 14 residues. The chain's CDR3 is CASSYGAEVGELFF. CDR3 nucleotides: TGTGCCAGCAGTTACGGGGCTGAGGTCGGGGAGCTGTTTTTT.

V is TRBV3-1 and J is TRBJ2-3; 16 bases agree with TRBD2. The length of the CDR3 is 19 residues. J gave up 7 bases and V 4 bases, and 14 bases lay outside the gene matches. Germline CDR1 and CDR2: LGHDT and YNNKEL (reference sequence). The CDR3 DNA reads TGTGCCAGCAGCCTCGGGACTAGCGGGAGGGGGACAGGGGCGAATACGCAGTATTTT. Amino acid sequence: CASSLGTSGRGTGANTQYF.

This chain connects TRBV7-9 to TRBJ2-3; a possible D gene is TRBD1 (6 bases). CDR1 is SEHNR, CDR2 FQNEAQ, per germline (reference sequence). The CDR3 covers 12 residues. V lost 1 base and J 10 bases, leaving 9 bases between the germline ends. The CDR3 protein is CASSLVTGPQYF. The DNA for the CDR3 is TGTGCCAGCAGCTTAGTGACAGGACCGCAGTATTTT. Full variable domain (remainder filled in from reference TRBV7-9 and TRBJ2-3): DTGVSQNPRHKITKRGQNVTFRCDPISEHNRLYWYRQTLGQGPEFLTYFQNEAQLEKSRLLSDRFSAERPKGSFSTLEIQRTEQGDSAMYLCASSLVTGPQYFGPGTRLTVL.

The gene calls are TRBV27 and TRBJ1-3, with D possibly TRBD1 on 5 matching bases. Deletions cut 4 bases from V and 4 bases from J, with 17 bases between. From germline, CDR1 is MNHEY and CDR2 SMNVEV (reference sequence). This CDR3 is built from 16 residues. In DNA form, the CDR3 reads TGTGCCAGCAGTTGGGGGGTCCCCAGGCTCGGAAACACCATATATTTT. This codes for CASSWGVPRLGNTIYF.

This clonotype was counted at least ten times. This rearrangement joins TRBV11-2 to TRBJ2-7, with D perhaps given as TRBD1 or TRBD2 (7 bases each). The V gene's germline CDR1 is SGHAT and CDR2 FQNNGV. Trimming stripped 6 bases from V and 0 bases from J, with 12 bases between. This CDR3 comprises 14 residues. DNA of the CDR3: TGTGCCAGCAGATCAGGGGGGGGCTCCTACGAGCAGTACTTC. It codes for CASRSGGGSYEQYF.

V is TRBV20-1 and J is TRBJ1-2; D possibly corresponds to TRBD1 (6 bases). The V end lost 1 base, the J end lost 9 bases, and 15 bases lay between the germline ends. CDR1 is DFQATT, CDR2 SNEGSKA, per germline (reference sequence). CDR3 size: 13 residues. The CDR3 DNA follows: TGCAGTGCTAGAGTACAAGGGGGATATAGCTACACCTTC. Amino acids: CSARVQGGYSYTF.

V and J are TRBV12-3 or TRBV12-4 and TRBJ1-5; D might be TRBD1 (5 bases). CDR3 length: 13 residues. DNA for the CDR3: TGTTCCATCAGTATGGGGGGAAATCAGCCCCAGCATTTT. Translated: CSISMGGNQPQHF.

This clonotype was seen repeatedly, ten times or more. This rearrangement joins TRBV15 to TRBJ2-2; TRBD1 or TRBD2 may be the D gene (6 bases each). The germline V gene encodes CDR1 LNHNV and CDR2 YYDKDF (reference sequence). The CDR3 is 17 amino acids. V lost 7 bases and J 5 bases, leaving 23 bases between the germline ends. The CDR3 DNA reads as TGTGCCACCAATGTTCTGGGACGGGGGCGACGGACCGGGGAGCTGTTTTTT. This translates into CATNVLGRGRRTGELFF.

This clonotype was counted many times. This chain uses TRBV6-1 with TRBJ2-5; 10 bases match TRBD2. The ends lost 8 bases at V and 3 bases at J; junction bases unmatched: 3. Germline-derived CDR1 and CDR2 are MNHNS and SASEGT. This CDR3 contains 13 residues. The CDR3 protein is CASGSGGEETQYF. The CDR3 region has the DNA TGTGCCAGCGGCAGCGGGGGGGAAGAGACCCAGTACTTC.